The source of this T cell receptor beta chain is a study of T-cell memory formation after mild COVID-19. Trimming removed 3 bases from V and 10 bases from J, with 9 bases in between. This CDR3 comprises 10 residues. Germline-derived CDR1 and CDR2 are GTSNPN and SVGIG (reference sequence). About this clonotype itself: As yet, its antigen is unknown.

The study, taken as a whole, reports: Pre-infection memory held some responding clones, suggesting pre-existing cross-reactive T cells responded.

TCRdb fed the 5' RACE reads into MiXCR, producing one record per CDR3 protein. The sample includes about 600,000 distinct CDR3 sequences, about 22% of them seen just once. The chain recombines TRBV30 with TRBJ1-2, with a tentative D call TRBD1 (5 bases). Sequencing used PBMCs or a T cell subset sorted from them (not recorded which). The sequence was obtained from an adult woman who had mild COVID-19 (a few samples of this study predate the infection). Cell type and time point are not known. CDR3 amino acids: CAWSQGTYTF. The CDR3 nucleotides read TGTGCCTGGAGCCAGGGTACCTACACCTTC.